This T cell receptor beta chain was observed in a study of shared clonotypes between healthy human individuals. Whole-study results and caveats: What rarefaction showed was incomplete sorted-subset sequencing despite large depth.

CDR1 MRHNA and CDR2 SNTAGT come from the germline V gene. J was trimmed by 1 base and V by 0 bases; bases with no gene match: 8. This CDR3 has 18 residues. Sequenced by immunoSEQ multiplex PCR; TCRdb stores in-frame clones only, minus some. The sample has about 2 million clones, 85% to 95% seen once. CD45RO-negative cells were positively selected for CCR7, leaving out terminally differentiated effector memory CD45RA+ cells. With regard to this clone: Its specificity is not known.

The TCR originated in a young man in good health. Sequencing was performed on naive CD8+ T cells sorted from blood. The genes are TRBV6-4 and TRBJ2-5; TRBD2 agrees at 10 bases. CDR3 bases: TGTGCCAGCAGTGACTCGATCAAGGGACTAGCGCGCCAAGAGACCCAGTACTTC. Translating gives CASSDSIKGLARQETQYF.